These T cell receptor beta chains were read from a single sample in a study of T-cell reconstitution after alpha-beta-depleted transplantation in children. TCRdb processed the PCR reads anew with MiXCR; each CDR3 protein has one entry. The data hold about 400,000 distinct CDR3 sequences, with around 21% observed a single time. Sequenced here: PBMCs from the stem cell graft donor, sampled from the stem cell graft. The receptor source for this set is a human donor who donated a stem cell graft to a child with acute myeloid leukemia. Both conserved end residues are trimmed from each CDR3. Each record gives: V gene, clone size, CDR3 protein. Clone size is shown for a subset of rows, as once, few, many or a class of expanded clone.

TRBV20-1 NA SPTDLNMYEQY
TRBV12-3/TRBV12-4 few ASSNRDSSYEQY
TRBV12-3/TRBV12-4 many ASRVEGEPF
TRBV3-1 NA ASSQGSNAGGYGYT
TRBV20-1 NA SARAPRESDTQY
TRBV5-1 few ASSPRLQKTYEQY
TRBV29-1 few SVGDSKRNTIY
TRBV20-1 many SAGIASSSYNEQF
TRBV15 NA ATGSSGWVTYNEQF
TRBV3-1 NA ASSQVGLAKQF
TRBV27 NA ASSWRPRDEQF